The T cell receptor beta chain under discussion was sequenced for a study of T cell changes during pregnancy in multiple sclerosis. CDR3 length: 15 residues. Germline-derived CDR1 and CDR2 are SNHLY and FYNNEI. With 5 bases removed from V and 4 bases from J, the gap between germline ends came to 14 bases. Some clones are missing from TCRdb's copy, which holds only in-frame ones; the method was immunoSEQ multiplex PCR. The profile shows some 53,000 clones, 92% of them singletons. The sample holds a few counts of this clone. The receptor was isolated from a female donor with multiple sclerosis, enrolled in a pregnancy study. Here the sequenced sample was CD4+ T cells from peripheral blood mononuclear cells, taken in the third trimester of pregnancy. The chain uses TRBV2 and TRBJ1-4; D may be TRBD1 (6 bases). The CDR3 DNA reads as TGTGCCAGCAGTTCTCTTCAGGGGCTTAATGAAAAACTGTTTTTT. Protein sequence: CASSSLQGLNEKLFF.